Listed below are T cell receptor beta chains from one sample, sequenced in a study of T cell repertoires in cytomegalovirus infection. One entry per CDR3 protein results from TCRdb running MiXCR on the reads. The sample yields 200,000 or so distinct CDR3 sequences, 38% seen once. Their target antigens are unknown. Sample: CD8+ T cells from cultured PBMCs, taken from culture after CMV antigen stimulation. These receptors came from a human donor in good health (CMV status not recorded). Some clones in this sample may be carry-over from other donors' samples. The CDR3 runs from the conserved cysteine through the conserved F or W. The D gene is left open where the match is weak. Expanded clones are given a class, and other clones once, few, many or no size at all.

>-|TRBJ1-4|TRBV15|many
CATSRVRTEKLFF
TGTGCCACCAGCAGAGTCAGGACAGAGAAACTGTTTTTT
>-|TRBJ2-1|TRBV28|once
CASSQADSSYNEQFF
TGTGCCAGCAGCCAAGCGGACTCGTCCTACAATGAGCAGTTCTTC
>-|TRBJ2-2|TRBV6-1|-
CASSRFEGELFF
TGTGCCAGCAGTCGATTCGAGGGGGAGCTGTTTTTT
>-|TRBJ1-5|TRBV10-3|-
CAISEKGKGNQPQHF
TGTGCCATCAGTGAGAAGGGAAAGGGCAATCAGCCCCAGCATTTT
>-|TRBJ2-7|TRBV20-1|-
CSARDRGGFSYEQYF
TGCAGTGCTAGAGATCGGGGAGGCTTCTCCTACGAGCAGTACTTC
>TRBD1|TRBJ2-7|TRBV10-3|-
CAISGRDRRYEQYF
TGTGCCATCAGTGGGCGGGACAGGCGCTACGAGCAGTACTTC
>-|TRBJ1-1|TRBV9|few
CASSGYTGAFF
TGTGCCAGCAGCGGGTATACAGGGGCTTTCTTT
>-|TRBJ1-1|TRBV4-2|-
CASSQEYGFTEAFF
TGTGCCAGCAGCCAAGAATACGGTTTCACTGAAGCTTTCTTT
>-|TRBJ1-1|TRBV7-9|-
CASSFVEAIAVAFF
TGTGCCAGCAGCTTCGTAGAGGCGATTGCTGTTGCTTTCTTT
>-|TRBJ2-2|TRBV20-1|few
CSARDPETSNTGELFF
TGCAGTGCTAGAGATCCGGAGACCTCGAACACCGGGGAGCTGTTTTTT
>-|TRBJ2-7|TRBV7-8|many
CASSQSRPGPREEQYF
TGTGCCAGCAGCCAATCACGACCGGGTCCCCGGGAAGAGCAGTACTTC
>-|TRBJ2-1|TRBV7-3|few
CASSPKLANDEQFF
TGTGCCAGCAGCCCCAAGCTAGCGAATGATGAGCAGTTCTTC
>TRBD2|TRBJ2-1|TRBV12-3/TRBV12-4|few
CASSFSGAGTPYNEQFF
TGTGCCAGCAGTTTTTCTGGAGCGGGAACCCCCTACAATGAGCAGTTCTTC
>-|TRBJ1-6|TRBV12-3/TRBV12-4|few
CASSLSQNNSPLHF
TGTGCCAGCAGCCTTAGTCAGAATAATTCACCCCTCCACTTT
>-|TRBJ2-7|TRBV4-2|-
CASSPYPDYEQYF
TGTGCCAGCAGCCCCTACCCCGACTACGAGCAGTACTTC
>-|TRBJ2-1|TRBV11-2|-
CASGLGDRRYNEQFF
TGTGCCAGCGGCTTGGGGGATCGTCGCTACAATGAGCAGTTCTTC
>TRBD2|TRBJ2-1|TRBV4-1|-
CASSQGRLAGGEQFF
TGCGCCAGCAGCCAAGGTCGGCTAGCGGGAGGGGAGCAGTTCTTC
>TRBD2|TRBJ2-7|TRBV7-4|few
CATSGSSYEQYF
TGTGCCACTAGCGGGAGCTCCTACGAGCAGTACTTC
>-|TRBJ2-1|TRBV7-3|few
CASSSIGLNRGDEQFF
TGTGCCAGCAGCTCCATCGGGTTAAACCGGGGCGATGAGCAGTTCTTC
>-|TRBJ1-1|TRBV3-1|-
CASSQVLAGGKNTEAFF
TGTGCCAGCAGCCAAGTCTTGGCCGGGGGAAAGAACACTGAAGCTTTCTTT